The 9 T cell receptor beta chains in this list originate from one sample, sequenced in a study of blood T cells in healthy people across ages. The second PCR ran roughly 6 to 11 cycles with a sample-barcoded 5' primer and J-beta primers. MiXCR, run by TCRdb on the 5' RACE reads, gives a single entry per CDR3 protein. The sample includes over 450,000 distinct CDR3 sequences, more than 20% of them seen just once. These data were also reused for a study on T cells of mothers and their children.

Sequencing was carried out using blood. The source is a boy aged 5 to 17 in good health.

This clonotype was counted ten times or more. V gene TRBV11-2 combines with J gene TRBJ2-5, with TRBD2 matching over 14 bases. J gave up 0 bases and V 1 base, and 13 bases lay outside the gene matches. This CDR3 has 21 amino acids. CDR1 is SGHAT, CDR2 FQNNGV, per germline. The CDR3 is CASSLVFPLGLAGVYQETQYF. The CDR3 region has the DNA TGTGCCAGCAGCTTAGTATTTCCATTGGGACTAGCGGGAGTGTACCAAGAGACCCAGTACTTC.

The chain joins TRBV2 to TRBJ2-1; a possible D gene is TRBD2 (6 bases). Between the trimmed V and J ends, which lost 10 bases and 8 bases, there was a span of 18 bases. The CDR3 length is 13 residues. The V gene's germline CDR1 is SNHLY and CDR2 FYNNEI. For the CDR3, the DNA is TGTGCCAACGGGACTCTGGAAGGCTATGAGCAGTTCTTC. It encodes CANGTLEGYEQFF.

Many counts were recorded for this clonotype. V usage is TRBV20-1 and J usage is TRBJ2-1, with 11 bases matching TRBD2. From germline, CDR1 is DFQATT and CDR2 SNEGSKA (reference sequence). V shed 3 bases and J 9 bases; nucleotides not matched to a gene: 10. The CDR3 length is 15 residues. The CDR3 DNA follows: TGCAGTGCTAGTGAACTAGCGGGAGACAGTGGTGAGCAGTTCTTC. Residues: CSASELAGDSGEQFF.

This clonotype was observed a few times. The chain joins TRBV7-2 to TRBJ2-4, with TRBD2 matching 8 bases. V gave up 5 bases and J gave up 1 base; unmatched junction bases: 7. CDR3 length: 16 residues. The germline V gene has CDR1 SGHTA and CDR2 FQGNSA. The CDR3 sequence is CASSLSRGGAKNIQYF. In nucleotides, the CDR3 is TGTGCCAGCAGCCTTTCGCGCGGGGGGGCCAAAAACATTCAGTACTTC.

This clonotype appeared a few times. The chain links TRBV3-1 to TRBJ1-1; perhaps TRBD1 as D (6 bases). V was cut by 4 bases and J by 1 base, with 19 bases left in between. The CDR3 extends over 17 amino acids. Germline loops: CDR1 LGHDT, CDR2 YNNKEL (reference sequence). The CDR3 sequence: CASSREWADRKNTEAFF. The CDR3 bases are TGTGCCAGCAGCCGCGAATGGGCGGACAGAAAGAACACTGAAGCTTTCTTT.

This clonotype has just a few counts. The chain combines TRBV5-5 with TRBJ2-6; TRBD2 might be the D (5 bases). This CDR3 has 20 amino acids. The V gene lost 0 bases and the J gene lost 0 bases, with 19 bases spanning the gap. Germline V gives CDR1 SGHKS, CDR2 YYEKEE (reference sequence). CDR3 coding DNA: TGTGCCAGCAGCTTGGTCGGAGGATCATACATCTCCTCTGGGGCCAACGTCCTGACTTTC. It is translated as CASSLVGGSYISSGANVLTF.

This clonotype was observed a handful of times. This chain joins TRBV5-1 and TRBJ2-1; 13 bases align to TRBD2. V was pared by 6 bases and J by 7 bases, with 4 bases of the junction left unmatched. This CDR3 has 14 residues. Looked up from germline, CDR1 is SGHRS and CDR2 is YFSETQ. The CDR3 nucleotides are TGCGCCAGCACCGGACTAGCGGGGGTGAATGAGCAGTTCTTC. It encodes CASTGLAGVNEQFF.

Points on this clonotype: Compared with germline, one end of the junction differs, possibly owing to a read error. V gene TRBV28 combines with J gene TRBJ2-1; TRBD2 aligns across 7 bases. The germline V gene encodes CDR1 MDHEN and CDR2 SYDVKM. CDR3 length: 14 residues. CDR3 bases: TGTGCCGGCAGTTCCTCGACTAGCAGGAATGAGCAGTTCTTC. This gives the protein CAGSSSTSRNEQFF.

In this sample, this clonotype turned up a few times. The chain employs TRBV24-1 and TRBJ2-3; 16 bases agree with TRBD2. The CDR3 length is 19 residues. J gave up 4 bases and V 4 bases, and 10 bases lay outside the gene matches. CDR1 is KGHDR and CDR2 is SFDVKD in the germline V gene. This chain's CDR3 is CATSDEGLAGGGSPDTQYF. The CDR3 DNA follows: TGTGCCACCAGTGACGAGGGACTAGCGGGGGGGGGCTCCCCAGATACGCAGTATTTT.